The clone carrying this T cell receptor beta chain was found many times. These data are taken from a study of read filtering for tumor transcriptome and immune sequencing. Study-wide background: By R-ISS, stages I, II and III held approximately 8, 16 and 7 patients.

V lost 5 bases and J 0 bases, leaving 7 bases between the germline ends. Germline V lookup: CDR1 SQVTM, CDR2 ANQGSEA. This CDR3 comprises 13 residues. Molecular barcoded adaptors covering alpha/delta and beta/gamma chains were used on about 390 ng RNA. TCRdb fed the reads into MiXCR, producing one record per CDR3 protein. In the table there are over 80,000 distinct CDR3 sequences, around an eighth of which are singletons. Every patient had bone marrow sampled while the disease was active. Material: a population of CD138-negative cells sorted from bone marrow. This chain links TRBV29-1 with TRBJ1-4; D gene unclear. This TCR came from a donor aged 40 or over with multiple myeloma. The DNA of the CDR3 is TGCAGCGTTTCGTTCTCAACTAATGAAAAACTGTTTTTT. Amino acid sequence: CSVSFSTNEKLFF.